The entry below gives a single TCR beta chain sequence along with its context. Its antigen is unknown. These data are taken from a study of cytomegalovirus exposure and HLA in healthy donors. General study results and limits: Specificity of a few CMV-associated chains for CMV antigens was verified in vitro.

PCR was performed using 60 Vbeta and 13 Jbeta primers. The repertoire was sequenced with immunoSEQ multiplex PCR; TCRdb's copy has only in-frame clones and lacks some. The sample shows 170,000 or so clones, almost 85% of them seen only once. This TCR was sampled from a woman in her forties or fifties in good health and CMV-seronegative. What was sequenced was PBMCs.

This CDR3 is CASRQTGYEQYF. The CDR3, as DNA: TGTGCCAGCAGACAGACAGGGTACGAGCAGTACTTC. V gene TRBV28 combines with J gene TRBJ2-7, with 7 positions matching TRBD1. This CDR3 contains 12 residues. CDR1 is MDHEN, CDR2 SYDVKM, per germline. V gave up 6 bases and J gave up 4 bases; unmatched junction bases: 3.